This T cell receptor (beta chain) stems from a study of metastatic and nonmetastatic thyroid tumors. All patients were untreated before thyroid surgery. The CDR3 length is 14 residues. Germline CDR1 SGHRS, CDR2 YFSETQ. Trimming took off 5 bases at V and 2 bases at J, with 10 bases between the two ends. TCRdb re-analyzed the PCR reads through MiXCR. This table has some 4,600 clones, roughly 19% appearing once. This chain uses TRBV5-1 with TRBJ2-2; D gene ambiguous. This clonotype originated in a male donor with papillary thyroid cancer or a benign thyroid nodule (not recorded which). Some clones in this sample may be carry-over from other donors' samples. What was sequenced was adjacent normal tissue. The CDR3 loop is CASRPALNTGELFF. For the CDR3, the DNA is TGCGCCAGCAGGCCAGCCCTTAACACCGGGGAGCTGTTTTTT.